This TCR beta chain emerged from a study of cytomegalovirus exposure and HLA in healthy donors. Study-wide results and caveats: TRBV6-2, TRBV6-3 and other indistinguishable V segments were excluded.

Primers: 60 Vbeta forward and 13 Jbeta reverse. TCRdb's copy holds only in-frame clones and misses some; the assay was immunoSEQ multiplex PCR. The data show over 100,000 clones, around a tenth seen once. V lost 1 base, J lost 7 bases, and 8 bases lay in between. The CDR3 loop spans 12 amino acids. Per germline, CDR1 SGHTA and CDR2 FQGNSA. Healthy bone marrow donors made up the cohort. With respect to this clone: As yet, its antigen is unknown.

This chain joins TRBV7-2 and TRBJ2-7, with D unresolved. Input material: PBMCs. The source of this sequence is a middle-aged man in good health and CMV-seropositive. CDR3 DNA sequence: TGTGCCAGCAGCTTAGATTTCCGTGAGCAGTACTTC. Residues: CASSLDFREQYF. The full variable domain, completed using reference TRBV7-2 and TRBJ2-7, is GAGVSQSPSNKVTEKGKDVELRCDPISGHTALYWYRQSLGQGLEFLIYFQGNSAPDKSGLPSDRFSAERTGGSVSTLTIQRTQQEDSAVYLCASSLDFREQYFGPGTRLTVT.